This T cell receptor beta chain originates from a study of T cells in Graves' hyperthyroidism and ophthalmopathy. Whole-study results and caveats: Using 13 V-J features, a model discriminated ophthalmopathy from stable hyperthyroidism. Among clonotypes expanded in thyroid above 0.001, most were also found in blood.

This clonotype has ten or more counts. The antigen is undetermined. Orbital computed tomography, thyroid ultrasound, serum thyroxine and TRAb, and clinical symptoms together informed the diagnoses. CDR3 length equals 14 residues. V shed 4 bases and J 6 bases; nucleotides not matched to a gene: 10. The V gene's germline CDR1 is SGHRS and CDR2 YFSETQ. Amplified TCR beta CDR3 regions derived from RNA transcripts. TCR CDR3 underwent first-round RT-PCR with the HTBI primer set. One entry per CDR3 protein, called by TCRdb with MiXCR from the multiplex PCR reads. The sample has a few hundred thousand distinct CDR3 sequences, around 14% seen once.

V is TRBV5-1 and J is TRBJ2-7; 7 nucleotides align to TRBD2. The sequencing sample was made of blood. The TCR comes from a woman aged 18-29 years with Graves' hyperthyroidism. DNA of the CDR3: TGCGCCAGCAGCAGGGCCGGGCGGGAGAGCGAGCAGTACTTC. Translation: CASSRAGRESEQYF.